The TCR beta chain under discussion was sequenced for a study of blood T cell repertoires in COVID-19. Measured with immunoSEQ multiplex PCR; TCRdb has only the in-frame clones, and not every one. The sample contains around 30,000 clones, approximately 85% of which appear only once. CDR1 is KGHSH, CDR2 LQKENI, per germline. V was shortened by 1 base and J by 1 base, with 11 bases between the two germline ends. The CDR3 spans 15 residues. The rearrangement uses TRBV18 and TRBJ2-7; tentatively, D is TRBD2 (7 bases). The TCR comes from a man in his sixties with active COVID-19. Input material: peripheral blood. CDR3: CASSPRGGGSYEQYF. In DNA, the CDR3 is TGTGCCAGCTCACCACGCGGGGGCGGGTCCTACGAGCAGTACTTC.